Sequencing of this T cell receptor beta chain was carried out in a study of blood T cells in healthy people across ages. The CDR3 extends over 15 amino acids. Germline CDR1 SGHKS, CDR2 YYEKEE (reference sequence). V shed 4 bases and J shed 4 bases, with 17 bases lying between them. A J-beta primer mix and a sample-barcoded 5' primer were used in a second PCR of about 7 to 11 cycles. Every sample gave at least 3 million paired-end reads containing CDR3. MiXCR, applied by TCRdb to the 5' RACE reads, yields one record per CDR3 protein. The sample lists under 950,000 distinct CDR3 sequences; roughly 20% were seen once.

The TCR originated in a man aged 65-85 years in good health. V usage is TRBV5-5 and J usage is TRBJ2-5, with D uncertain. Sequenced: blood. The CDR3 protein is CASSGKVTLRETQYF. For the CDR3, the DNA is TGTGCCAGCAGCGGAAAGGTGACACTGAGAGAGACCCAGTACTTC.